A single sample is the source of the 5 T cell receptor beta chains below, sequenced in a study of T-cell reconstitution after alpha-beta-depleted transplantation in children. This sample's TCRbeta library carried unique molecular identifier barcodes. TCRdb reprocessed the PCR reads with MiXCR, giving one entry per CDR3 protein. Found here are some 350,000 distinct CDR3 sequences, about a sixth of them singletons; the top ten hold approximately 44%. Source: PBMCs, mostly from graft donor cells, taken 360 days after TCRalphabeta/CD19-depleted stem cell transplant. Receptor source: a male patient aged 2-15 years who had a stem cell transplant for acute lymphoblastic leukemia, so the T cells may come from the graft donor.

The V gene is TRBV4-1, the J gene TRBJ1-6; D gene unclear. The CDR3 has 17 amino acids. From germline, CDR1 is MGHRA and CDR2 YSYEKL. V lost 0 bases, J lost 7 bases, and 16 bases lay in between. CDR3 bases: TGCGCCAGCAGCCAAGATCCTCCCGGGCGGCTGAATTCACCCCTCCACTTT. It yields the protein CASSQDPPGRLNSPLHF.

The chain joins TRBV14 to TRBJ2-1; tentatively, D is TRBD2 (5 bases). Between the trimmed V and J ends, which lost 4 bases and 6 bases, there was a span of 10 bases. Germline CDR1 and CDR2: SGHDN and FVKESK. CDR3 length equals 13 residues. The CDR3 bases are TGTGCCAGCAGCCGCTGGACTCCCAATGAGCAGTTCTTC. It specifies CASSRWTPNEQFF.

In DNA form, the CDR3 reads TGTGCCAGCAGTTACGGGTTCTCCACAGATACGCAGTATTTT. Translation: CASSYGFSTDTQYF. The J gene is TRBJ2-3, the V gene TRBV6-5; D not certain. The CDR3 has 14 residues. CDR1 and CDR2 (germline): MNHEY, SVGAGI. V was pared by 2 bases and J by 2 bases, with 8 bases between.

This rearrangement joins TRBV6-1 to TRBJ2-7; D may be TRBD1 (6 bases). Germline values: CDR1 MNHNS, CDR2 SASEGT. The CDR3 loop spans 15 amino acids. V was shortened by 5 bases and J by 0 bases, with 14 bases between the two germline ends. CDR3 loop: CASSPIGQFSYEQYF. CDR3 nucleotides: TGTGCCAGCAGTCCGATCGGACAGTTCTCCTACGAGCAGTACTTC.

This clonotype was seen ten or more times. The rearrangement links TRBV12-3 or TRBV12-4 to TRBJ2-5, with a possible D match to TRBD1 (5 bases). This CDR3 has 13 amino acids. Trimming pared 4 bases from V and 5 bases from J, leaving 11 bases between. CDR3 sequence: CASSWQGRETQYF. CDR3 coding DNA: TGTGCCAGCAGTTGGCAGGGTAGGGAGACCCAGTACTTC.